The 2 T cell receptor beta chains below come from one sample, sequenced in a study of identical twins. TCRdb itself ran the 5' RACE reads through MiXCR, one entry per CDR3 protein. The table lists 200,000 to 250,000 distinct CDR3 sequences, roughly 7% of them singletons. The data were also submitted as part of a second study, on yellow fever vaccine responses in identical twins.

The specimen was memory (CD45RO+) T cells sorted from blood. The source is a woman in her late teens or twenties in good health.

The chain has TRBV9 and TRBJ2-2, with D perhaps TRBD2 (6 bases). Germline values: CDR1 SGDLS, CDR2 YYNGEE. V was shortened by 5 bases and J by 1 base, with 12 bases between the two germline ends. CDR3 length: 15 amino acids. The DNA for the CDR3 is TGTGCCAGCAGTTATATGGGAGGGAACACCGGGGAGCTGTTTTTT. Encoded protein: CASSYMGGNTGELFF.

This clonotype has more than one count but fewer than ten. The rearrangement links TRBV9 to TRBJ1-3; possibly TRBD1 for D (5 bases). V lost 3 bases and J lost 3, with 10 bases in between. This CDR3 is built from 14 residues. Per the germline V gene, CDR1 is SGDLS and CDR2 is YYNGEE. CDR3 amino acids: CASSARRGGNTIYF. The CDR3 region has the DNA TGTGCCAGCAGCGCCAGGAGGGGTGGAAACACCATATATTTT.